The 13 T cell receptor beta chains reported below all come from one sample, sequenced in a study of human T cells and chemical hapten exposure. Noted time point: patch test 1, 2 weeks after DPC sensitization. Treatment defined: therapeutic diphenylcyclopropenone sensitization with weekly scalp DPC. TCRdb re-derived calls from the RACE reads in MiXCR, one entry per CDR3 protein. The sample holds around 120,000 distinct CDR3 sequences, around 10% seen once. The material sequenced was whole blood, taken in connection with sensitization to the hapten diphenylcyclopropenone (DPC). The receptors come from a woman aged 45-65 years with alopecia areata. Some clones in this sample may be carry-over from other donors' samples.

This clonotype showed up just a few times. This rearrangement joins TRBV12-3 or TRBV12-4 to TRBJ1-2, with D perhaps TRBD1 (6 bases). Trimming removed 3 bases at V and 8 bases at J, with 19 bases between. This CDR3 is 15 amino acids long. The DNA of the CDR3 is TGTGCCAGCAGTTTGCAGGCCGGGACAATTGGAGGCTACACCTTC. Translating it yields CASSLQAGTIGGYTF.

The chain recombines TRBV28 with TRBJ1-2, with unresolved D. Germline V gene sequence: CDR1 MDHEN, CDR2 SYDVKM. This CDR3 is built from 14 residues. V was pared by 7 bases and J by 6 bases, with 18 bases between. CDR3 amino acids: CASMSLPYGDGYTF. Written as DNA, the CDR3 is TGTGCCAGCATGAGTCTTCCCTATGGTGATGGCTACACCTTC.

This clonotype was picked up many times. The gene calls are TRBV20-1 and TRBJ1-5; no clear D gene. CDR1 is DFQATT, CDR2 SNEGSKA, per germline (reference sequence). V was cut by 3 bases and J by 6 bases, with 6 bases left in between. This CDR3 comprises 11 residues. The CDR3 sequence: CSASDGQPQHF. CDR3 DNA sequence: TGCAGTGCTAGTGATGGTCAGCCCCAGCATTTT.

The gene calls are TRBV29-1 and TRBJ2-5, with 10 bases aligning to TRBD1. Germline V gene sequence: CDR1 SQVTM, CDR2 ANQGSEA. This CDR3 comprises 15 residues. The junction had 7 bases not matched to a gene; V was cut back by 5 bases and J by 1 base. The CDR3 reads CSVRPGTGAQETQYF. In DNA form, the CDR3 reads TGCAGCGTTAGGCCTGGGACAGGGGCCCAAGAGACCCAGTACTTC.

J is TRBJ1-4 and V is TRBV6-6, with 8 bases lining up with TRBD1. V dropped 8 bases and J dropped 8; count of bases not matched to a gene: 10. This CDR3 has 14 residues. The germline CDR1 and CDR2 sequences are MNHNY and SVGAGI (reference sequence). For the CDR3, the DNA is TGTGCCAGCGGCCCCGGACAGGGTGGAGAAAAACTGTTTTTT. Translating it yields CASGPGQGGEKLFF.

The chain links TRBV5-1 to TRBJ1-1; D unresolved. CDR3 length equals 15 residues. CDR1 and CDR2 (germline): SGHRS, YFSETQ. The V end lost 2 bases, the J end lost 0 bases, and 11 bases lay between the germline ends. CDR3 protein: CASSLRGTVNTEAFF. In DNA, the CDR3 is TGCGCCAGCAGCTTACGGGGTACCGTGAACACTGAAGCTTTCTTT.

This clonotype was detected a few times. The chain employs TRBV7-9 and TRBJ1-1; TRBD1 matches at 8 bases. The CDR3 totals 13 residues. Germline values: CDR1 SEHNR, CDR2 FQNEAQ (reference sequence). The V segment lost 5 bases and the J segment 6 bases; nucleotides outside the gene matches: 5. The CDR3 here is CASSTRGLAEAFF. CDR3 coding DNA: TGTGCCAGCAGCACCAGGGGGCTGGCTGAAGCTTTCTTT. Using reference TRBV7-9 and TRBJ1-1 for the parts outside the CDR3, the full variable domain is DTGVSQNPRHKITKRGQNVTFRCDPISEHNRLYWYRQTLGQGPEFLTYFQNEAQLEKSRLLSDRFSAERPKGSFSTLEIQRTEQGDSAMYLCASSTRGLAEAFFGQGTRLTVV.

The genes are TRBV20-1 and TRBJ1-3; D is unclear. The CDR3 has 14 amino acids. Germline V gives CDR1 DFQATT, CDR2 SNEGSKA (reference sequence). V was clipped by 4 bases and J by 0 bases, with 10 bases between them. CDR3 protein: CSAKNIVSGNTIYF. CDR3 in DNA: TGCAGTGCTAAGAACATAGTCTCTGGAAACACCATATATTTT.

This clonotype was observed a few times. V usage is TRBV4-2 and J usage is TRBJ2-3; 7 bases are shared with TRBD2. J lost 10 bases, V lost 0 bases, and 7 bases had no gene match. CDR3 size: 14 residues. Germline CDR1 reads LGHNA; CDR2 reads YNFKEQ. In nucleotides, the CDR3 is TGTGCCAGCAGCCAAGATCGGAGCGGGGTCGCGCAGTATTTT. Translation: CASSQDRSGVAQYF.

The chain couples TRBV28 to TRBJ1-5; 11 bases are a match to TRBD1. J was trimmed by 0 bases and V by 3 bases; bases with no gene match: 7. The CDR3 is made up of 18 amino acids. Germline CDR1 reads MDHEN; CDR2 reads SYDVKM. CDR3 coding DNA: TGTGCCAGCAGTTTGGACAGGGGGCGCGGTAATAGCAATCAGCCCCAGCATTTT. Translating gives CASSLDRGRGNSNQPQHF.

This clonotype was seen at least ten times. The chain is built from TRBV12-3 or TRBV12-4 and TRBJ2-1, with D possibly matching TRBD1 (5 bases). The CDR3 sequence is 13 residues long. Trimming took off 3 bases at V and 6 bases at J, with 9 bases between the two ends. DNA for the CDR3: TGTGCCAGCAGTTTTGACAGTTCCAATGAGCAGTTCTTC. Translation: CASSFDSSNEQFF.

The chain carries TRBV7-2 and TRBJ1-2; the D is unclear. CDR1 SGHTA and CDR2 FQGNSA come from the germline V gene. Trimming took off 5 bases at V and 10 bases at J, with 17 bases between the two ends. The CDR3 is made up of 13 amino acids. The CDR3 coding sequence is TGTGCCAGCAGCAGAGGAAGTGTTGTGGACTACACCTTC. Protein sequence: CASSRGSVVDYTF. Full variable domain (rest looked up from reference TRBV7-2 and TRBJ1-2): GAGVSQSPSNKVTEKGKDVELRCDPISGHTALYWYRQSLGQGLEFLIYFQGNSAPDKSGLPSDRFSAERTGGSVSTLTIQRTQQEDSAVYLCASSRGSVVDYTFGSGTRLTVV.

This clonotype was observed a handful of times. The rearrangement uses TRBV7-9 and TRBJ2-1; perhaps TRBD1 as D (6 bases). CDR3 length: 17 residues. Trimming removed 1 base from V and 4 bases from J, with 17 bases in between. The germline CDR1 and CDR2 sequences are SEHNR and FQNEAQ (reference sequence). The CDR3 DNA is TGTGCCAGCAGCTTAGTTCATCACAGGGACGAATACAATGAGCAGTTCTTC. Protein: CASSLVHHRDEYNEQFF.